These 27 T cell receptor beta chains were all obtained from the same sample, sequenced in a study of cytomegalovirus exposure and HLA in healthy donors. Primers included in the PCR were 60 Vbeta and 13 Jbeta primers. Assay used: immunoSEQ multiplex PCR; TCRdb lists only in-frame clones, some missing. The top ten hold about a tenth of the sample, which has 150,000 to 200,000 clones, roughly 80% seen once. The sequenced sample was PBMCs. The receptors derive from a man aged 18 to 35 in good health and CMV-seropositive.

The chain recombines TRBV19 with TRBJ1-5, with D possibly TRBD1 on 6 matching bases. Germline CDR1 LNHDA, CDR2 SQIVND (reference sequence). The V end lost 3 bases, the J end lost 5 bases, and 11 bases lay between the germline ends. The CDR3 extends over 14 amino acids. As DNA, the CDR3 is TGTGCCAGTAGTATTGACAGGAACGATCAGCCCCAGCATTTT. Its protein is CASSIDRNDQPQHF.

This clone was counted only a few times. The V gene is TRBV7-8, the J gene TRBJ1-5, with 7 bases identical to TRBD1. This CDR3 is built from 17 residues. J was trimmed by 0 bases and V by 1 base; bases with no gene match: 6. The V gene's germline CDR1 is SGHVS and CDR2 FQNEAQ. CDR3 loop: CASSLEGAGYSNQPQHF. The CDR3 region has the DNA TGTGCCAGCAGCTTAGAGGGGGCTGGGTATAGCAATCAGCCCCAGCATTTT.

The rearrangement uses TRBV10-3 and TRBJ2-6; TRBD2 agrees at 8 bases. V gave up 10 bases and J gave up 3 bases; unmatched junction bases: 14. The V gene's germline CDR1 is ENHRY and CDR2 SYGVKD. The CDR3 length is 17 residues. The CDR3: CATQIRAGVGGANVLTF. CDR3 sequence (DNA): TGTGCCACCCAAATACGAGCGGGAGTAGGTGGGGCCAACGTCCTGACTTTC.

This clone was detected a few times. The gene calls are TRBV11-2 and TRBJ1-2, with a possible D match to TRBD1 (5 bases). Germline values: CDR1 SGHAT, CDR2 FQNNGV. This CDR3 is built from 14 residues. V shed 0 bases and J shed 0 bases, with 5 bases lying between them. The CDR3: CASSLETANYGYTF. The CDR3 nucleotides read TGTGCCAGCAGCTTAGAGACAGCTAACTATGGCTACACCTTC.

This chain uses TRBV27 with TRBJ1-2, with a weak D call TRBD1 (6 bases). The V and J ends lost 4 bases and 5 bases respectively, with 11 bases between them. The germline gives CDR1 MNHEY, CDR2 SMNVEV (reference sequence). The length of the CDR3 is 13 residues. The CDR3 sequence: CASSSGQSYGYTF. CDR3 DNA sequence: TGTGCCAGCAGTTCCGGACAGAGTTATGGCTACACCTTC.

V and J are TRBV29-1 and TRBJ2-7; 10 nucleotides line up with TRBD2. The CDR3 is 14 amino acids. From germline, CDR1 is SQVTM and CDR2 ANQGSEA. The J segment lost 2 bases and the V segment lost 2 bases, leaving 3 bases of the junction unmatched. DNA for the CDR3: TGCAGCGTTGAAAGTAGCGGGAGGCCCTACGAGCAGTACTTC. Its protein is CSVESSGRPYEQYF.

The rearrangement links TRBV19 to TRBJ2-5; a possible D gene is TRBD1 (5 bases). V was cut by 5 bases and J by 1 base, with 17 bases left in between. Germline CDR1 LNHDA, CDR2 SQIVND (reference sequence). The CDR3 runs 16 residues. For the CDR3, the DNA is TGTGCCAGTAGTGAGTGGTCCGTAGGGGCCCAAGAGACCCAGTACTTC. Translation: CASSEWSVGAQETQYF.

This chain connects TRBV7-9 to TRBJ1-1; TRBD1 agrees at 9 bases. CDR1 is SEHNR and CDR2 is FQNEAQ in the germline V gene (reference sequence). Unmatched junction bases numbered 6, after V lost 1 base and J lost 3 bases. The CDR3 consists of 16 residues. DNA for the CDR3: TGTGCCAGCAGCTTAGTTCCGGGACAGGGTGACACTGAAGCTTTCTTT. It is translated as CASSLVPGQGDTEAFF.

This clone appeared a single time. V usage is TRBV30 and J usage is TRBJ1-6; D is possibly TRBD1 (5 bases). Germline values: CDR1 GTSNPN, CDR2 SVGIG (reference sequence). The CDR3 consists of 14 residues. V was pared by 6 bases and J by 9 bases, with 18 bases between. In nucleotides, the CDR3 is TGTGCCTGCCCGGGACGGGGGGTTTTTTCACCCCTCCACTTT. Its translation is CACPGRGVFSPLHF.

CDR3 region: CASSERSGSIKETQYF. The CDR3 DNA reads as TGTGCCAGCAGCGAGCGGAGCGGGAGCATCAAAGAGACCCAGTACTTC. V is TRBV7-7 and J is TRBJ2-5, with 8 nucleotides matching TRBD2. V lost 5 bases, J lost 3 bases, and 11 bases stayed unmatched. Germline CDR1 is SSHAT and CDR2 is FNYEAQ (reference sequence). The length of the CDR3 is 16 residues.

The rearrangement uses TRBV6-6 and TRBJ1-2; 9 bases are a match to TRBD1. The V gene end was trimmed by 6 bases and the J gene end by 6 bases; junction bases not matched to a gene: 5. The CDR3 is 13 residues long. Germline CDR1 and CDR2: MNHNY and SVGAGI (reference sequence). The DNA of the CDR3 is TGTGCCAGCAGACCGGGACAGGGCAATGGCTACACCTTC. It specifies CASRPGQGNGYTF.

This rearrangement joins TRBV21-1 to TRBJ2-5; TRBD2 reflects the table's D call only, with no check against the DNA. TRBV21-1 is a pseudogene segment. This CDR3 is 14 amino acids long. CDR3 bases: TGTGCCAGCAGCCCCGGACTTGTCCAAGAGACCCAGTACTTC. Translation: CASSPGLVQETQYF.

This chain links TRBV7-8 with TRBJ2-1, with 10 bases that match TRBD2. The ends lost 5 bases at V and 5 bases at J; junction bases unmatched: 6. The germline V gene has CDR1 SGHVS and CDR2 FQNEAQ. CDR3 length equals 15 residues. The CDR3 reads CASSARTSGNNEQFF. DNA of the CDR3: TGTGCCAGCAGCGCTAGGACTAGCGGTAACAATGAGCAGTTCTTC.

The J gene is TRBJ1-1, the V gene TRBV6-5; 10 bases are a match to TRBD1. Looked up from germline, CDR1 is MNHEY and CDR2 is SVGAGI. The CDR3 sequence is 15 residues long. Losses at the gene ends were 2 bases for V and 2 bases for J; bases not matched to a gene: 2. CDR3 protein: CASSYRDRGNTEAFF. The CDR3 region has the DNA TGTGCCAGCAGTTACCGGGACAGGGGAAACACTGAAGCTTTCTTT.

The rearrangement joins TRBV5-6 to TRBJ2-2; the match to TRBD1 covers 10 bases. The junction had 4 bases not matched to a gene; V was cut back by 4 bases and J by 7 bases. This CDR3 spans 14 amino acids. Germline assignment: CDR1 SGHDT and CDR2 YYEEEE. The CDR3, as DNA: TGTGCCAGCAGCGGGACAGGGGTCAGCGGGGAGCTGTTTTTT. Translating it yields CASSGTGVSGELFF.

The V gene is TRBV6-5, the J gene TRBJ1-2, with D hard to call. Germline CDR1 and CDR2: MNHEY and SVGAGI. The CDR3 sequence is 15 residues long. Trimming took off 0 bases at V and 0 bases at J, with 8 bases between the two ends. In DNA, the CDR3 is TGTGCCAGCAGTTACTCGGGCAGAGCTAACTATGGCTACACCTTC. Its protein is CASSYSGRANYGYTF.

The chain is built from TRBV5-1 and TRBJ2-1; D is perhaps TRBD1 (6 bases). CDR1 and CDR2 (germline): SGHRS, YFSETQ. Trimming cost V 6 bases and J 3 bases, with 16 bases left between them. CDR3 length equals 15 residues. The CDR3 nucleotides read TGCGCCAGCATATTCCCCCTGGACAGCTACAATGAGCAGTTCTTC. As protein: CASIFPLDSYNEQFF.

This clone was picked up a small number of times. This sequence joins TRBV7-9 and TRBJ2-1; possible D gene TRBD2, 7 bases. Between the trimmed V and J ends, which lost 6 bases and 8 bases, there was a span of 14 bases. The CDR3 is made up of 13 amino acids. CDR1 and CDR2 from the germline V gene are SEHNR and FQNEAQ (reference sequence). The CDR3 DNA reads as TGTGCCAGCAGACCTGGGGGGGCGGATGAGCAGTTCTTC. Translation gives CASRPGGADEQFF.

The chain links TRBV5-4 to TRBJ1-1, with TRBD1 matching over 8 bases. CDR1 SGHNT and CDR2 YYREEE come from the germline V gene (reference sequence). J gave up 2 bases and V 0 bases, and 3 bases lay outside the gene matches. The CDR3 has 15 residues. In DNA, the CDR3 is TGTGCCAGCAGCTTGGCCGGACAGGGTAACACTGAAGCTTTCTTT. Its protein product is CASSLAGQGNTEAFF.

The rearrangement links TRBV28 to TRBJ2-5; TRBD1 matches 10 bases. With V trimmed by 9 bases and J by 7 bases, 14 bases remained unmatched. The CDR3 length is 15 residues. CDR1 MDHEN and CDR2 SYDVKM come from the germline V gene. The CDR3 coding sequence is TGTGCCAGTGAGGGACCGGGACAGGGGTTTGGGACCCAGTACTTC. Its protein product is CASEGPGQGFGTQYF. Drawing the rest from reference TRBV28 and TRBJ2-5, the complete variable domain is DVKVTQSSRYLVKRTGEKVFLECVQDMDHENMFWYRQDPGLGLRLIYFSYDVKMKEKGDIPEGYSVSREKKERFSLILESASTNQTSMYLCASEGPGQGFGTQYFGPGTRLLVL.

This clone was detected only a few times. The rearrangement uses TRBV7-8 and TRBJ1-5; D gene uncertain. Germline CDR1 SGHVS, CDR2 FQNEAQ. The CDR3 contains 19 residues. Trimming stripped 5 bases from V and 3 bases from J, with 26 bases between. The DNA of the CDR3 is TGTGCCAGCAGCCCCACCCCGAGGCGGTTGATCACTAACAATCAGCCCCAGCATTTT. It codes for CASSPTPRRLITNNQPQHF.

The V call is TRBV6-5, the J call TRBJ1-5; TRBD1 is a possible D gene (5 bases). The CDR3 loop spans 13 amino acids. Germline V CDR1 and CDR2: MNHEY, SVGAGI. V lost 6 bases and J lost 5, with 11 bases in between. The CDR3 loop is CASSRGADQPQHF. The CDR3 DNA is TGTGCCAGCAGCCGCGGGGCCGATCAGCCCCAGCATTTT.

This chain uses TRBV29-1 with TRBJ2-7; a possible D gene is TRBD1 (7 bases). In germline, CDR1 is SQVTM, CDR2 ANQGSEA. The length of the CDR3 is 12 residues. The V end was cut by 6 bases, the J end by 6 bases, with 15 bases between. CDR3 protein: CSVGEAGGEQYF. CDR3 DNA: TGCAGCGTGGGGGAGGCAGGGGGCGAGCAGTACTTC.

The chain uses TRBV6-1 and TRBJ2-5, with D possibly being TRBD2 (6 bases). Trimming removed 3 bases at V and 3 bases at J, with 14 bases between. The CDR3 length is 15 residues. CDR1 and CDR2 from the germline V gene are MNHNS and SASEGT. CDR3 region: CASSDPTSPKETQYF. CDR3 DNA sequence: TGTGCCAGCAGTGATCCTACTAGCCCCAAAGAGACCCAGTACTTC.

This clone was found once. The chain uses TRBV21-1 and TRBJ2-5; the table's D call of TRBD2 was not tested on the DNA. TRBV21-1 corresponds to a pseudogene. This CDR3 contains 16 residues. In DNA form, the CDR3 reads TGTGCCAGCAGCAAACTACTAGCGGGAGGGGGGGAGACCCAGTACTTC. Translation: CASSKLLAGGGETQYF.

This clone was detected once. The chain has TRBV7-2 and TRBJ2-1; TRBD2 is a possible D gene (7 bases). CDR3 length: 18 amino acids. Trimming took off 1 base at V and 8 bases at J, with 24 bases between the two ends. Germline lookup yields CDR1 SGHTA and CDR2 FQGNSA. The CDR3 is CASSLVLIGGGAGHEQFF. CDR3 nucleotide sequence: TGTGCCAGCAGCTTAGTACTCATAGGCGGGGGCGCAGGGCATGAGCAGTTCTTC.

The CDR3 nucleotides read TGTGCCAGCAGCCAACAGGGACAGGGCGTTTCGGCCAAAAACATTCAGTACTTC. Translated: CASSQQGQGVSAKNIQYF. The gene calls are TRBV4-2 and TRBJ2-4, with 9 bases lining up with TRBD1. Per the germline V gene, CDR1 is LGHNA and CDR2 is YNFKEQ. CDR3 length: 18 residues. The junction had 9 bases not matched to a gene; V was cut back by 2 bases and J by 1 base.